The rows below give T cell receptor beta chains drawn from one sample of a study of shared clonotypes between healthy human individuals. The protocol was immunoSEQ multiplex PCR, while the TCRdb copy is restricted to in-frame clones and leaves out a portion. This sample yields about 2.3 million clones, of which approximately 93% are seen a single time; approximately 0.4% belongs to the top ten. The material sequenced was naive CD4+ T cells from PBMCs. These receptors were obtained from a man younger than 35 in good health. Some clones in this sample may be carry-over from other donors' samples. The CDR3 runs from the conserved cysteine through the conserved F or W. Each record gives: V gene, clone size, J gene, D gene, CDR3 protein, CDR3 DNA. A D gene is named only where the DNA matches it firmly. Some rows mark clone size as missing; the rest say once, few, many or name a class of expanded clone.

V: TRBV5-1; size: -; J: TRBJ2-3; D: TRBD1; CDR3: CASSSGQGSPDTQYF; DNA: TGCGCCAGCAGCTCGGGACAGGGGAGCCCAGATACGCAGTATTTT
V: TRBV30; size: -; J: TRBJ2-7; D: -; CDR3: CAWSLNAGRGYLYEQYF; DNA: TGTGCCTGGAGTTTGAACGCGGGCAGGGGATATCTGTACGAGCAGTACTTC
V: TRBV10-2; size: -; J: TRBJ2-7; D: -; CDR3: CASSEYGLYTYEQYF; DNA: TGCGCCAGCAGTGAGTACGGACTATACACCTACGAGCAGTACTTC
V: TRBV6-1; size: -; J: TRBJ2-7; D: TRBD2; CDR3: CASSGPPGGVLSYEQYF; DNA: TGTGCCAGCAGTGGCCCCCCGGGGGGGGTGCTCTCCTACGAGCAGTACTTC
V: TRBV5-1; size: -; J: TRBJ2-7; D: TRBD2; CDR3: CASSFRAGDASKEQYF; DNA: TGCGCCAGCAGCTTCCGAGCGGGAGACGCCTCTAAAGAGCAGTACTTC
V: TRBV7-2; size: -; J: TRBJ1-4; D: -; CDR3: CASSLRRSGEKLFF; DNA: TGTGCCAGCAGCTTAAGGAGATCGGGAGAAAAACTGTTTTTT
V: TRBV23-1; size: once; J: TRBJ2-3; D: -; CDR3: CASSRTSDTQYF; DNA: TGCGCCAGCAGCCGTACTTCAGATACGCAGTATTTT
V: TRBV14; size: -; J: TRBJ2-5; D: -; CDR3: CASSPSLQETQYF; DNA: TGTGCCAGCAGCCCGTCCCTCCAAGAGACCCAGTACTTC
V: TRBV5-1; size: few; J: TRBJ1-5; D: -; CDR3: CASSLGINQPQHF; DNA: TGCGCCAGCAGCTTAGGGATCAATCAGCCCCAGCATTTT
V: TRBV25-1; size: -; J: TRBJ2-7; D: -; CDR3: CASKGLYEQYF; DNA: TGTGCCAGCAAGGGACTCTACGAGCAGTACTTC
V: TRBV4-2; size: once; J: TRBJ2-7; D: -; CDR3: CASSHAPRAYEQYF; DNA: TGTGCCAGCAGCCACGCTCCGAGAGCCTACGAGCAGTACTTC
V: TRBV6-1; size: -; J: TRBJ1-2; D: TRBD1; CDR3: CVAGTAPWGYTF; DNA: TGTGTGGCCGGGACAGCCCCGTGGGGCTACACCTTC
V: TRBV29-1; size: few; J: TRBJ1-1; D: -; CDR3: CSVGKTVMNTEAFF; DNA: TGCAGCGTGGGAAAGACAGTCATGAACACTGAAGCTTTCTTT
V: TRBV7-2; size: -; J: TRBJ1-5; D: TRBD1; CDR3: CASSARTGGNQPQHF; DNA: TGTGCCAGCTCCGCGAGGACAGGGGGCAATCAGCCCCAGCATTTT
V: TRBV7-3; size: -; J: TRBJ2-2; D: -; CDR3: CASSPLNTRNTGELFF; DNA: TGTGCCAGCAGCCCCCTAAACACCAGGAACACCGGGGAGCTGTTTTTT
V: TRBV5-6; size: -; J: TRBJ1-2; D: -; CDR3: CASSSGQFGYTF; DNA: TGTGCCAGCAGCTCGGGACAATTTGGCTACACCTTC
V: TRBV28; size: -; J: TRBJ1-5; D: TRBD1; CDR3: CASIAQGTGGLYSNQPQHF; DNA: TGTGCCAGCATCGCACAGGGGACAGGGGGCCTCTATAGCAATCAGCCCCAGCATTTT
V: TRBV10-3; size: -; J: TRBJ1-1; D: -; CDR3: CAISESKGAMNTEAFF; DNA: TGTGCCATCAGTGAGTCCAAGGGTGCAATGAACACTGAAGCTTTCTTT
V: TRBV7-9; size: -; J: TRBJ1-2; D: TRBD1; CDR3: CASSLWDRVKGYTF; DNA: TGTGCCAGCAGCTTATGGGACAGGGTCAAGGGCTACACCTTC
V: TRBV15; size: -; J: TRBJ2-7; D: -; CDR3: CATSTFSEQYF; DNA: TGTGCCACCAGCACCTTCTCCGAGCAGTACTTC
V: TRBV2; size: -; J: TRBJ1-3; D: -; CDR3: CASRREGAGNTIYF; DNA: TGTGCCAGCAGGAGGGAGGGTGCCGGAAACACCATATATTTT
V: TRBV27; size: -; J: TRBJ2-3; D: -; CDR3: CASISLNTDTQYF; DNA: TGTGCCAGCATCTCCCTCAACACAGATACGCAGTATTTT
V: TRBV9; size: once; J: TRBJ1-1; D: TRBD1; CDR3: CASSPGTGGLGTEAFF; DNA: TGTGCCAGCAGCCCCGGGACAGGGGGCTTGGGCACTGAAGCTTTCTTT
V: TRBV6-5; size: -; J: TRBJ2-3; D: TRBD1; CDR3: CASSYRQGRGTDTQYF; DNA: TGTGCCAGCAGTTATCGACAGGGGCGAGGCACAGATACGCAGTATTTT
V: TRBV2; size: -; J: TRBJ1-2; D: TRBD1; CDR3: CASSMGTEFSNYGYTF; DNA: TGTGCCAGCAGTATGGGGACAGAATTTTCTAACTATGGCTACACCTTC
V: TRBV19; size: -; J: TRBJ2-1; D: TRBD1; CDR3: CASSMTGGSYNEQFF; DNA: TGTGCCAGTAGTATGACAGGGGGCTCCTACAATGAGCAGTTCTTC
V: TRBV5-1; size: -; J: TRBJ2-7; D: TRBD1; CDR3: CASSLEATGGLEQYF; DNA: TGCGCCAGCAGCTTGGAAGCGACAGGGGGTCTCGAGCAGTACTTC
V: TRBV30; size: -; J: TRBJ2-1; D: TRBD2; CDR3: CAWSGFSGRDNEQFF; DNA: TGTGCCTGGAGTGGGTTTAGCGGGAGAGACAATGAGCAGTTCTTC
V: TRBV27; size: -; J: TRBJ2-7; D: TRBD2; CDR3: CASSARLAGGSSYEQYF; DNA: TGTGCCAGCAGTGCCCGACTAGCGGGAGGGAGCTCCTACGAGCAGTACTTC
V: TRBV30; size: -; J: TRBJ2-2; D: -; CDR3: CAWRKTDRNTGELFF; DNA: TGTGCCTGGAGGAAGACAGATAGGAACACCGGGGAGCTGTTTTTT
V: TRBV30; size: -; J: TRBJ1-4; D: -; CDR3: CAWSAGLRNEKLFF; DNA: TGTGCCTGGAGTGCGGGACTGAGAAATGAAAAACTGTTTTTT
V: TRBV28; size: -; J: TRBJ1-2; D: TRBD1; CDR3: CASSIYRGDYGYTF; DNA: TGTGCCAGCAGCATTTACAGGGGGGATTATGGCTACACCTTC
V: TRBV6-1; size: -; J: TRBJ2-7; D: -; CDR3: CAALGNWNEQYF; DNA: TGTGCCGCCTTGGGCAACTGGAACGAGCAGTACTTC
V: TRBV28; size: once; J: TRBJ1-5; D: -; CDR3: CASSFVGFDRNQPQHF; DNA: TGTGCCAGCAGTTTTGTGGGCTTTGACAGAAATCAGCCCCAGCATTTT
V: TRBV6-6; size: -; J: TRBJ2-7; D: -; CDR3: CASSPTGTPQYF; DNA: TGTGCCAGCAGCCCCACCGGGACTCCGCAGTACTTC